The subject of this entry is one TCR beta chain. What it binds is not known. Documented treatment: oral pan-JAK inhibitor, 5-10 mg twice daily. The data originate from a study of CD8+ T cells in alopecia areata. For the study at large: Those treated were given oral tofacitinib at 5 to 10 mg twice daily.

RNA extraction was followed by reverse transcription into cDNA, which acted as the sequencing template. TCRdb keeps only in-frame clones here, not all; method: immunoSEQ multiplex PCR. Here the sample spans about 140,000 clones, around 50% being singletons. Germline assignment: CDR1 SGHDT and CDR2 YYEEEE. The CDR3 length is 16 residues. The V segment lost 6 bases and the J segment 5 bases; nucleotides outside the gene matches: 13. Study-wide results and caveats: In scalp and blood, many expanded lesional clones persisted during tofacitinib.

The chain joins TRBV5-6 to TRBJ2-2; 7 bases fit TRBD1. The material sequenced was CD8+ T cells sorted from blood, taken at week 4, from a patient treated with tofacitinib. The TCR sequence derives from a human donor with alopecia areata. CDR3 in amino acids: CASIREEGAGTGELFF. CDR3 nucleotide sequence: TGTGCCAGCATCCGCGAAGAGGGGGCGGGTACCGGGGAGCTGTTTTTT. Complete variable domain (other parts from reference TRBV5-6 and TRBJ2-2): DAGVTQSPTHLIKTRGQQVTLRCSPKSGHDTVSWYQQALGQGPQFIFQYYEEEERQRGNFPDRFSGHQFPNYSSELNVNALLLGDSALYLCASIREEGAGTGELFFGEGSRLTVL.